This T cell receptor (beta chain) is from a study of vaccination effects on CD4 cells after COVID-19. Ahead of sequencing, the ViraFEST assay grew antigen-specific CD4+ T cells using viral peptide pools. Following a roughly 9-day culture, CD4+ T cells were purified. V lost 6 bases and J lost 3; bases outside the gene matches: 8. The germline CDR1 and CDR2 sequences are WNHNN and SYGVQD (reference sequence). The CDR3 contains 16 residues. This clone was counted between two and nine times. The antigen is unknown. The table came from immunoSEQ multiplex PCR; TCRdb's copy has only in-frame clones and leaves some out. The data show some 59,000 clones, around 75% seen once.

The sequence was collected from a human donor who received a COVID-19 vaccine. V gene TRBV10-1 combines with J gene TRBJ2-1; 10 bases align to TRBD2. Sequenced material: CD4+ T cells from PBMCs cultured with HCoV-229E spike peptides, taken before COVID-19 vaccination. The CDR3 region has the DNA TGCGCCAGCAGCGATCCTCTAGCGGGAGACTACAATGAGCAGTTCTTC. Encoded protein: CASSDPLAGDYNEQFF.